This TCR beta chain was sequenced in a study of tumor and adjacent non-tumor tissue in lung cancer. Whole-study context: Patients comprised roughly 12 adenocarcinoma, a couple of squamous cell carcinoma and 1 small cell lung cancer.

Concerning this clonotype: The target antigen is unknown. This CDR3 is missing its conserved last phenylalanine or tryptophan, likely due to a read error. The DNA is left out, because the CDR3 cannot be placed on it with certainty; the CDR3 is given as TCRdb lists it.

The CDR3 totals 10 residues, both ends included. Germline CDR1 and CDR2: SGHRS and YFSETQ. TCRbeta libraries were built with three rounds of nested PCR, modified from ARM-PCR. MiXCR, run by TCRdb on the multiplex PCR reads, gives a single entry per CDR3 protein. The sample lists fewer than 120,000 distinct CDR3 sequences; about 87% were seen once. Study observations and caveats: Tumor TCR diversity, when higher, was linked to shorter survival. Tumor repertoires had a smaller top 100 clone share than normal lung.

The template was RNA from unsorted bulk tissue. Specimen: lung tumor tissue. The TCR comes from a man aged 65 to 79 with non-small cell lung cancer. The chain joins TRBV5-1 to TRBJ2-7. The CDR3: CASSLPRAVL.